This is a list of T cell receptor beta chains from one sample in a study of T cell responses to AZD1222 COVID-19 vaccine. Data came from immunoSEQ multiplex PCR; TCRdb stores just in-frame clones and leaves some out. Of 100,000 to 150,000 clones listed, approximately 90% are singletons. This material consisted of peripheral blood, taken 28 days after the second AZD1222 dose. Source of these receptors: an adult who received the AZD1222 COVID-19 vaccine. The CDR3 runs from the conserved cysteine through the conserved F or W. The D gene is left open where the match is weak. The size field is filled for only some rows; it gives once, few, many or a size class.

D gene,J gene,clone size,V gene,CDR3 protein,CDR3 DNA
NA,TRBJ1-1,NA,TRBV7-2,CASSLDPGGTEAFF,TGTGCCAGCAGCTTAGATCCCGGTGGAACTGAAGCTTTCTTT
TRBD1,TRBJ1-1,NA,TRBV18,CASSPQGAGTEAFF,TGTGCCAGCTCACCCCAGGGGGCAGGGACTGAAGCTTTCTTT
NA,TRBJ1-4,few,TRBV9,CAPPGRNEKLFF,TGTGCCCCGCCCGGCAGGAATGAAAAACTGTTTTTT
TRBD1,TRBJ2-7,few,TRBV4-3,CASSQGIGTGYEQYF,TGCGCCAGCAGCCAAGGAATCGGGACAGGGTACGAGCAGTACTTC
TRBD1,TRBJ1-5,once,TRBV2,CASGQGSNQPQHF,TGTGCCAGCGGACAGGGGAGCAATCAGCCCCAGCATTTT
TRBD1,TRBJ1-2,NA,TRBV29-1,CSVEGDRVWGYTF,TGCAGCGTTGAAGGGGACAGGGTATGGGGCTACACCTTC
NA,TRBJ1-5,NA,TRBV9,CASSHDQGGNQPQHF,TGTGCCAGCAGCCATGACCAGGGCGGGAATCAGCCCCAGCATTTT
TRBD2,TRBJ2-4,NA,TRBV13,CASSRYSRTSGRATKNIQYF,TGTGCCAGCAGCCGATACTCACGGACTAGCGGGAGGGCCACCAAAAACATTCAGTACTTC
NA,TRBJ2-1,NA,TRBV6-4,CASSVPPGGEQFF,TGTGCCAGCAGTGTCCCTCCGGGCGGGGAGCAGTTCTTC
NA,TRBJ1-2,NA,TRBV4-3,CASSQDNAGASPIYGYTF,TGCGCCAGCAGCCAAGATAATGCGGGGGCGTCTCCGATTTATGGCTACACCTTC
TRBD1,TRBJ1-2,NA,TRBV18,CASSLKPGQGYGYTF,TGTGCCAGCTCTCTCAAACCGGGACAGGGCTATGGCTACACCTTC
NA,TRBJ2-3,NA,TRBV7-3,CASSFRQGRTDTQYF,TGTGCCAGCAGCTTTAGGCAGGGACGCACAGATACGCAGTATTTT
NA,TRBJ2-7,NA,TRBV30,CAWMEGYEQYF,TGTGCCTGGATGGAGGGGTACGAGCAGTACTTC
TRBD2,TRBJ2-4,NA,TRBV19,CASSPEPRTSGRVAKNIQYF,TGTGCCAGTTCTCCTGAGCCACGGACTAGCGGGAGAGTGGCCAAAAACATTCAGTACTTC
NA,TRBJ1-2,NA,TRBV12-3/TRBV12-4,CASSLGQGQSYTF,TGTGCCAGCAGCCTAGGGCAGGGGCAAAGCTACACCTTC
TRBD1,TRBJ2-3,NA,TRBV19,CASGDRGTDTQYF,TGTGCCAGCGGGGACAGGGGCACAGATACGCAGTATTTT
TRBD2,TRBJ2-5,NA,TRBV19,CASSIGTSGRVETQYF,TGTGCCAGTAGTATCGGGACTAGCGGGAGGGTGGAGACCCAGTACTTC
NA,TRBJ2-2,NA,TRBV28,CASSPGLRPGGELFF,TGTGCCAGCAGTCCAGGACTTCGGCCCGGCGGGGAGCTGTTTTTT
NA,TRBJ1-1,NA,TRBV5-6,CASSFGRKNTEAFF,TGTGCCAGCAGCTTTGGGAGAAAGAACACTGAAGCTTTCTTT
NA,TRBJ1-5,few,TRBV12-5,CASGTGFNQPQHF,TGTGCTAGTGGTACAGGGTTCAATCAGCCCCAGCATTTT
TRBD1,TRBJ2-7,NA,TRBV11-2,CASSLETGLSEQYF,TGTGCCAGCAGCTTAGAGACAGGGTTAAGCGAGCAGTACTTC
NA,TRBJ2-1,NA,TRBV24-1,CATSDYTGNHEQFF,TGTGCCACCAGTGATTACACAGGGAATCATGAGCAGTTCTTC
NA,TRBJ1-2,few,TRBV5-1,CASSVTTDYGYTF,TGCGCCAGCAGCGTGACGACAGATTATGGCTACACCTTC
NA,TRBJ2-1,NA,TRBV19,CASSPASGPYNEQFF,TGTGCCAGTAGTCCGGCGTCAGGCCCCTACAATGAGCAGTTCTTC
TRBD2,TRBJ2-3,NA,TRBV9,CASSAGTSMGTDTQYF,TGTGCCAGCAGCGCGGGGACTAGCATGGGCACAGATACGCAGTATTTT
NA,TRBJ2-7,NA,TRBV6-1,CASSEARGSYEQYF,TGTGCCAGCAGTGAAGCTAGGGGCTCCTACGAGCAGTACTTC
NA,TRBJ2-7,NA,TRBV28,CASSLPGSVNEQYF,TGTGCCAGCAGTTTACCCGGGTCTGTCAACGAGCAGTACTTC
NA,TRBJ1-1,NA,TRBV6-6,CASSPAGGATHSTEAFF,TGTGCCAGCAGTCCGGCCGGGGGCGCAACCCATAGCACTGAAGCTTTCTTT
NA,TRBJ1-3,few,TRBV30,CAWSVLPQGGTIYF,TGTGCCTGGAGTGTACTTCCCCAGGGAGGCACCATATATTTT
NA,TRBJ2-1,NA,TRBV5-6,CASSYRDGAYNEQFF,TGTGCCAGCAGCTACCGGGATGGGGCGTACAATGAGCAGTTCTTC
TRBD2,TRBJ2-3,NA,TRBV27,CASSLRIAGVPDTQYF,TGTGCCAGCAGTTTAAGAATAGCGGGAGTCCCAGATACGCAGTATTTT
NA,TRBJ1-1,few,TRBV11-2,CASSLEPGSNTEAFF,TGTGCCAGCAGCTTAGAACCCGGATCGAACACTGAAGCTTTCTTT
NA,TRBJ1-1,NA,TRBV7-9,CASSLDADQDTEAFF,TGTGCCAGCAGCTTAGACGCCGATCAGGACACTGAAGCTTTCTTT
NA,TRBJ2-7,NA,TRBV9,CASIGEQYF,TGTGCCAGCATCGGGGAGCAGTACTTC
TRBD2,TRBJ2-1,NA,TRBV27,CASTSGRLDDEQFF,TGTGCCAGCACTAGCGGGAGACTTGACGATGAGCAGTTCTTC
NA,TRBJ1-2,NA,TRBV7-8,CASSAHRLANYGYTF,TGTGCCAGCAGCGCCCACAGGTTAGCTAACTATGGCTACACCTTC
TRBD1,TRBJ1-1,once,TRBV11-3,CASSSHGQGEAFF,TGTGCCAGCAGCTCCCACGGACAGGGCGAAGCTTTCTTT
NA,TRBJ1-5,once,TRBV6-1,CASSEAGAQPQHF,TGTGCCAGCAGTGAAGCGGGCGCTCAGCCCCAGCATTTT
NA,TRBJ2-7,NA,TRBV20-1,CSASTADSYEQYF,TGCAGTGCTAGTACCGCGGACTCTTACGAGCAGTACTTC